A selection of T cell receptor beta chains follows, all from one sample in a study of cytomegalovirus exposure and HLA in healthy donors. Only in-frame clones appear in the TCRdb table, and some are missing; sequencing was by immunoSEQ multiplex PCR. This table holds 150,000 to 200,000 clones, about 84% found once. Sequences were obtained from PBMCs. Receptor source: a woman between 18 and 29 years old in good health and CMV-seronegative. The CDR3 runs from the conserved cysteine through the conserved F or W. Fields, in order: D gene, V gene, J gene, clone size, CDR3 protein, CDR3 DNA. The D gene is left open where the match is weak. Rows give clone size only sometimes, using once, few, many, or a class for an expanded clone.

d_call: TRBD2
v_call: TRBV4-2
j_call: TRBJ2-7
clone_size: NA
cdr3_aa: CASSQDLSGGQYF
cdr3_nt: TGTGCCAGCAGCCAAGATTTGTCGGGGGGGCAATACTTC

d_call: NA
v_call: TRBV7-9
j_call: TRBJ1-5
clone_size: NA
cdr3_aa: CASSSQWVGSHPQPQHF
cdr3_nt: TGTGCCAGCAGCTCGCAATGGGTGGGCAGTCATCCTCAGCCCCAGCATTTT

d_call: TRBD1
v_call: TRBV5-1
j_call: TRBJ2-7
clone_size: once
cdr3_aa: CASHSQQGTEQYF
cdr3_nt: TGCGCCAGCCACAGTCAACAGGGGACCGAGCAGTACTTC

d_call: TRBD2
v_call: TRBV5-4
j_call: TRBJ2-3
clone_size: NA
cdr3_aa: CASSSSGTSGRAQYF
cdr3_nt: TGTGCCAGCAGCTCCTCCGGGACTAGCGGGAGGGCGCAGTATTTT

d_call: NA
v_call: TRBV27
j_call: TRBJ2-1
clone_size: NA
cdr3_aa: CASSLSRGTVYNEQFF
cdr3_nt: TGTGCCAGCAGTTTATCGAGGGGGACGGTATACAATGAGCAGTTCTTC

d_call: NA
v_call: TRBV25-1
j_call: TRBJ1-2
clone_size: NA
cdr3_aa: CASDSRDGYTF
cdr3_nt: TGTGCCAGCGACTCCAGGGATGGCTACACCTTC

d_call: NA
v_call: TRBV4-2
j_call: TRBJ1-3
clone_size: NA
cdr3_aa: CASSQEIVASSGNTIYF
cdr3_nt: TGTGCCAGCAGCCAAGAAATCGTAGCCAGCTCTGGAAACACCATATATTTT

d_call: NA
v_call: TRBV27
j_call: TRBJ1-2
clone_size: NA
cdr3_aa: CASSPPQVSVGGYTF
cdr3_nt: TGTGCCAGCAGTCCCCCACAGGTGTCTGTTGGTGGCTACACCTTC

d_call: NA
v_call: TRBV5-1
j_call: TRBJ2-2
clone_size: NA
cdr3_aa: CASSLGGSANTGELFF
cdr3_nt: TGCGCCAGCAGCTTGGGCGGATCCGCGAACACCGGGGAGCTGTTTTTT

d_call: TRBD2
v_call: TRBV5-1
j_call: TRBJ2-1
clone_size: once
cdr3_aa: CASSPQTSGSSEQFF
cdr3_nt: TGCGCCAGCAGTCCCCAGACTAGCGGGAGTTCTGAGCAGTTCTTC

d_call: NA
v_call: TRBV6-5
j_call: TRBJ2-2
clone_size: NA
cdr3_aa: CASTPSGAGELFF
cdr3_nt: TGTGCCAGCACACCCTCCGGGGCCGGGGAGCTGTTTTTT

d_call: NA
v_call: TRBV6-1
j_call: TRBJ2-5
clone_size: NA
cdr3_aa: CASCGLPGNQETQYF
cdr3_nt: TGTGCCAGCTGCGGATTGCCAGGGAACCAAGAGACCCAGTACTTC

d_call: TRBD2
v_call: TRBV7-9
j_call: TRBJ2-1
clone_size: NA
cdr3_aa: CASRLSGTTIYNEQFF
cdr3_nt: TGTGCCAGCAGATTATCCGGGACTACCATCTACAATGAGCAGTTCTTC

d_call: TRBD1
v_call: TRBV9
j_call: TRBJ2-3
clone_size: NA
cdr3_aa: CASSVTGTGEADTQYF
cdr3_nt: TGTGCCAGCAGCGTTACCGGGACAGGGGAGGCAGATACGCAGTATTTT

d_call: TRBD1
v_call: TRBV2
j_call: TRBJ2-1
clone_size: NA
cdr3_aa: CASSPIQGANEQFF
cdr3_nt: TGTGCCAGCAGCCCGATACAGGGGGCGAATGAGCAGTTCTTC

d_call: NA
v_call: TRBV6-5
j_call: TRBJ1-1
clone_size: NA
cdr3_aa: CASSWNRARDTEAFF
cdr3_nt: TGTGCCAGCAGTTGGAACAGGGCAAGGGACACTGAAGCTTTCTTT

d_call: NA
v_call: TRBV28
j_call: TRBJ1-3
clone_size: NA
cdr3_aa: CASSLTAGNTIYF
cdr3_nt: TGTGCCAGCAGTTTAACAGCAGGAAACACCATATATTTT

d_call: TRBD2
v_call: TRBV5-1
j_call: TRBJ2-1
clone_size: NA
cdr3_aa: CASSSRGLAGSYNEQFF
cdr3_nt: TGCGCCAGCAGCTCGCGGGGACTAGCGGGGAGTTACAATGAGCAGTTCTTC

d_call: NA
v_call: TRBV7-8
j_call: TRBJ2-5
clone_size: NA
cdr3_aa: CASSYGPMEVETQYF
cdr3_nt: TGTGCCAGCAGCTACGGGCCGATGGAGGTGGAGACCCAGTACTTC

d_call: TRBD2
v_call: TRBV18
j_call: TRBJ2-5
clone_size: many
cdr3_aa: CASSPNSGGLQETQYF
cdr3_nt: TGTGCCAGCTCACCTAATAGCGGGGGTCTCCAAGAGACCCAGTACTTC

d_call: NA
v_call: TRBV9
j_call: TRBJ1-1
clone_size: once
cdr3_aa: CASSQGSYTEAFF
cdr3_nt: TGTGCCAGCAGCCAGGGTTCGTACACTGAAGCTTTCTTT

d_call: NA
v_call: TRBV10-3
j_call: TRBJ2-5
clone_size: NA
cdr3_aa: CAISERGRETQYF
cdr3_nt: TGTGCCATCAGTGAGAGGGGGAGAGAGACCCAGTACTTC

d_call: TRBD1
v_call: TRBV5-1
j_call: TRBJ2-2
clone_size: NA
cdr3_aa: CASSPVGQGGNTGELFF
cdr3_nt: TGCGCCAGCAGCCCCGTGGGACAGGGGGGTAACACCGGGGAGCTGTTTTTT

d_call: TRBD1
v_call: TRBV10-1
j_call: TRBJ1-1
clone_size: NA
cdr3_aa: CASSERTGYGKTFF
cdr3_nt: TGCGCCAGCAGTGAGAGGACAGGGTACGGGAAAACTTTCTTT

d_call: TRBD2
v_call: TRBV9
j_call: TRBJ2-2
clone_size: NA
cdr3_aa: CASSPGTSGRVSTGELFF
cdr3_nt: TGTGCCAGCAGCCCGGGGACTAGCGGGAGGGTATCCACCGGGGAGCTGTTTTTT

d_call: TRBD2
v_call: TRBV9
j_call: TRBJ2-7
clone_size: many
cdr3_aa: CASSSGTSGGAGYYEQYF
cdr3_nt: TGTGCCAGCAGCTCCGGGACTAGCGGGGGGGCCGGCTACTACGAGCAGTACTTC

d_call: NA
v_call: TRBV29-1
j_call: TRBJ1-5
clone_size: NA
cdr3_aa: CSVEDGGREVYSNQPQHF
cdr3_nt: TGCAGCGTTGAAGATGGAGGGAGGGAGGTTTATAGCAATCAGCCCCAGCATTTT

d_call: NA
v_call: TRBV6-1
j_call: TRBJ2-7
clone_size: NA
cdr3_aa: CASSENHRFGEQYF
cdr3_nt: TGTGCCAGCAGTGAAAACCACAGGTTCGGCGAGCAGTACTTC

d_call: TRBD2
v_call: TRBV7-6
j_call: TRBJ2-1
clone_size: NA
cdr3_aa: CASSLRAGGSYNEQFF
cdr3_nt: TGTGCCAGCAGCTTAAGAGCGGGAGGCTCCTACAATGAGCAGTTCTTC

d_call: TRBD2
v_call: TRBV5-4
j_call: TRBJ2-1
clone_size: NA
cdr3_aa: CASSPDSGRMNEQFF
cdr3_nt: TGTGCCAGCAGCCCGGATAGCGGGAGAATGAATGAGCAGTTCTTC

d_call: NA
v_call: TRBV6-5
j_call: TRBJ1-1
clone_size: NA
cdr3_aa: CASSQSRGNTEAFF
cdr3_nt: TGTGCCAGCAGTCAAAGCAGGGGGAACACTGAAGCTTTCTTT

d_call: TRBD2
v_call: TRBV19
j_call: TRBJ2-3
clone_size: NA
cdr3_aa: CASSIGLTSGGGDTQYF
cdr3_nt: TGTGCCAGTAGTATTGGGCTGACTAGCGGGGGAGGAGATACGCAGTATTTT

d_call: NA
v_call: TRBV11-2
j_call: TRBJ2-7
clone_size: NA
cdr3_aa: CASSSGWTYSYEQYF
cdr3_nt: TGTGCCAGCAGCTCCGGATGGACTTACTCCTACGAGCAGTACTTC

d_call: NA
v_call: TRBV30
j_call: TRBJ1-1
clone_size: NA
cdr3_aa: CAWSTTGFSISTFF
cdr3_nt: TGTGCCTGGAGTACAACAGGGTTCTCGATTTCTACTTTCTTT

d_call: NA
v_call: TRBV5-1
j_call: TRBJ2-3
clone_size: once
cdr3_aa: CASSLVGGAKAGTDTQYF
cdr3_nt: TGCGCCAGCAGCTTGGTCGGTGGAGCGAAGGCCGGCACAGATACGCAGTATTTT